These 25 T cell receptor beta chains came from one sample sequenced in a study of neurological immune-mediated disorders. MiXCR was run by TCRdb on the 5' RACE reads, yielding one entry per CDR3 protein. The sample shows 35,000 or so distinct CDR3 sequences, over 9% of them seen only once. Material: PBMCs. These TCRs come from a woman aged 30 to 39 with HTLV-1-associated myelopathy (HAM/TSP).

Many counts were recorded for this clonotype. The V call is TRBV7-2, the J call TRBJ1-2; the match to TRBD1 covers 7 bases. CDR3 length equals 15 residues. Germline assignment: CDR1 SGHTA and CDR2 FQGNSA. Trimming cost V 2 bases and J 9 bases; bases outside gene matches: 12. In DNA, the CDR3 is TGTGCCAGCAGCTTAAGGGCGGGACAGAACAATCGCTACACCTTC. Its translation: CASSLRAGQNNRYTF. The full variable domain, completed using reference TRBV7-2 and TRBJ1-2, is GAGVSQSPSNKVTEKGKDVELRCDPISGHTALYWYRQSLGQGLEFLIYFQGNSAPDKSGLPSDRFSAERTGGSVSTLTIQRTQQEDSAVYLCASSLRAGQNNRYTFGSGTRLTVV.

This clonotype has at least ten counts. The gene calls are TRBV20-1 and TRBJ1-6; tentatively, D is TRBD1 (5 bases). The CDR3 is made up of 15 amino acids. Trimming left V 4 bases short and J 5 bases short, with 15 bases between. The V gene's germline CDR1 is DFQATT and CDR2 SNEGSKA (reference sequence). CDR3 bases: TGCAGTGCTACCCCAATCTCAGGGAATAATTCACCCCTCCACTTT. This gives the protein CSATPISGNNSPLHF.

This clonotype has at least ten counts. J is TRBJ1-4 and V is TRBV5-6; unclear D gene. The germline V gene has CDR1 SGHDT and CDR2 YYEEEE. V shed 0 bases and J shed 4 bases, with 16 bases lying between them. CDR3 length: 17 amino acids. CDR3 region: CASSLESAGPINEKLFF. CDR3 sequence (DNA): TGTGCCAGCAGCTTGGAGTCGGCGGGTCCAATTAATGAAAAACTGTTTTTT. Full variable domain (outside the CDR3, taken from reference TRBV5-6 and TRBJ1-4): DAGVTQSPTHLIKTRGQQVTLRCSPKSGHDTVSWYQQALGQGPQFIFQYYEEEERQRGNFPDRFSGHQFPNYSSELNVNALLLGDSALYLCASSLESAGPINEKLFFGSGTQLSVL.

This clonotype was found many times. This chain joins TRBV20-1 and TRBJ1-5; maybe TRBD1 (6 bases). This CDR3 has 14 residues. Germline CDR1 is DFQATT and CDR2 is SNEGSKA (reference sequence). The V and J ends lost 1 base and 2 bases respectively, with 9 bases between them. The CDR3 region is CSARVRQGNQPQHF. For the CDR3, the DNA is TGCAGTGCTAGAGTCAGACAGGGCAATCAGCCCCAGCATTTT.

This clonotype occurred many times. The chain links TRBV9 to TRBJ2-1; unclear D gene. Trimming removed 2 bases at V and 9 bases at J, with 6 bases between. CDR1 and CDR2 from the germline V gene are SGDLS and YYNGEE. This CDR3 has 11 amino acids. The CDR3 coding sequence is TGTGCCAGCAGCGTCTCGGGTGAGCAGTTCTTC. Its translation: CASSVSGEQFF.

This clonotype was counted ten times or more. This chain uses TRBV6-1 with TRBJ2-7; D ambiguous. Germline-derived CDR1 and CDR2 are MNHNS and SASEGT. V gave up 7 bases and J gave up 4 bases, with 8 bases separating them. CDR3 size: 11 residues. CDR3 sequence (DNA): TGTGCCAGCACCTCAACTTACGAGCAGTACTTC. Amino acids: CASTSTYEQYF.

This clonotype was detected ten times or more. This chain joins TRBV7-9 and TRBJ2-3; TRBD1 matches 11 bases. Germline V CDR1 and CDR2: SEHNR, FQNEAQ (reference sequence). CDR3 length: 15 amino acids. V was pared by 4 bases and J by 5 bases, with 5 bases of the junction left unmatched. This CDR3 is CASSSGTGGLDTQYF. CDR3 sequence (DNA): TGTGCCAGCAGCTCCGGGACAGGGGGATTAGATACGCAGTATTTT.

Note on this clonotype: A clone one base away is much larger, so this may be a read error. This chain uses TRBV30 with TRBJ1-1; D is undetermined. The V gene's germline CDR1 is GTSNPN and CDR2 SVGIG (reference sequence). The CDR3 is made up of 11 amino acids. The CDR3 sequence is CDWSVSSEAFF. In DNA form, the CDR3 reads TGTGACTGGAGTGTCTCCAGTGAAGCTTTCTTT.

The sample holds many counts of this clonotype. The rearrangement joins TRBV2 to TRBJ1-2; no firm D call. With 6 bases removed from V and 4 bases from J, the gap between germline ends came to 12 bases. Germline CDR1 SNHLY, CDR2 FYNNEI. The CDR3 consists of 13 residues. CDR3 in DNA: TGTGCCAGCAGCCTTACTACCACCTATGGCTACACCTTC. Encoded protein: CASSLTTTYGYTF.

This clonotype was recorded at least ten times. The rearrangement links TRBV5-1 to TRBJ2-2; 8 positions match TRBD2. V lost 3 bases, J lost 5 bases, and 15 bases stayed unmatched. Germline V gene data show CDR1 as SGHRS and CDR2 as YFSETQ. CDR3 size: 18 residues. This CDR3 is CASSSRTAGGLRTGELFF. DNA of the CDR3: TGCGCCAGCAGCTCCCGAACGGCGGGGGGCCTCCGGACCGGGGAGCTGTTTTTT.

This chain joins TRBV10-2 and TRBJ1-5; a possible D gene is TRBD1 (6 bases). Trimming pared 6 bases from V and 7 bases from J, leaving 16 bases between. The germline V gene has CDR1 WSHSY and CDR2 SAAADI. This CDR3 comprises 14 residues. The CDR3 loop is CASREFRTDQPQHF. CDR3 DNA: TGCGCCAGCAGGGAATTTCGGACAGACCAGCCCCAGCATTTT.

This clonotype was counted many times. The chain links TRBV30 to TRBJ2-3; TRBD2 aligns across 12 bases. This CDR3 contains 15 residues. V dropped 0 bases and J dropped 4; count of bases not matched to a gene: 2. CDR1 and CDR2 from the germline V gene are GTSNPN and SVGIG (reference sequence). The CDR3 nucleotides read TGTGCCTGGAGTGTATCTAGCGGGGGGGCAGATACGCAGTATTTT. This translates into CAWSVSSGGADTQYF.

The sample holds many counts of this clonotype. The chain joins TRBV6-5 to TRBJ2-7, with 7 bases that match TRBD1. The CDR3 is 14 amino acids. CDR1 and CDR2 from the germline V gene are MNHEY and SVGAGI. After removal of 6 bases from V and 3 bases from J, the junction contained 8 bases not matched to a gene. In DNA, the CDR3 is TGTGCCAGCAGGGCAACGACAGGGTTCTACGAGCAGTACTTC. It encodes CASRATTGFYEQYF.

This clonotype was recorded many times. The chain couples TRBV20-1 to TRBJ2-1; 9 nucleotides agree with TRBD1. Unmatched junction bases numbered 9, after V lost 0 bases and J lost 9 bases. Per the germline V gene, CDR1 is DFQATT and CDR2 is SNEGSKA (reference sequence). The CDR3 is 15 amino acids. This CDR3 reads CSARELGQGEGEQFF. CDR3 DNA: TGCAGTGCTAGAGAGCTGGGACAGGGTGAAGGTGAGCAGTTCTTC.

This clonotype was seen a single time. V is TRBV10-3 and J is TRBJ2-7; D gene ambiguous. Germline-derived CDR1 and CDR2 are ENHRY and SYGVKD. This CDR3 is built from 13 residues. V shed 10 bases and J shed 7 bases, with 20 bases lying between them. DNA of the CDR3: TGTGCCACGACGCCAACCCAGGCCAGGGAGCAGTACTTC. It translates to CATTPTQAREQYF.

Relative to its sample, this clonotype is medium-sized. V usage is TRBV5-1 and J usage is TRBJ1-2; a possible D gene is TRBD1 (5 bases). The CDR3 contains 12 residues. Trimming removed 0 bases at V and 8 bases at J, with 8 bases between. The germline gives CDR1 SGHRS, CDR2 YFSETQ. The CDR3 reads CASSLEGDGYTF. CDR3 nucleotide sequence: TGCGCCAGCAGCTTGGAAGGGGACGGCTACACCTTC.

With respect to this clonotype: At one boundary the junction diverges from the germline segment, which might be a read error. The chain is built from TRBV5-1 and TRBJ1-5; D call uncertain. This CDR3 comprises 14 residues. Germline CDR1 SGHRS, CDR2 YFSETQ. CDR3 residues: CASRLGGRNQPQHF. Here the CDR3 DNA reads TGCGCCAGCAGATTGGGAGGACGGAATCAGCCCCAGCATTTT.

This clonotype was detected many times. The chain has TRBV12-3 or TRBV12-4 and TRBJ1-5, with D possibly matching TRBD1 (5 bases). Deletions cut 2 bases from V and 6 bases from J, with 8 bases between. The CDR3 contains 13 residues. CDR3 nucleotides: TGTGCCAGCAGTTTAACAGGTATTCAGCCCCAGCATTTT. Protein product: CASSLTGIQPQHF.

This clonotype has at least ten counts. The J gene is TRBJ2-5, the V gene TRBV2; possible D gene TRBD1, 6 bases. V dropped 3 bases and J dropped 7 bases, with 9 bases sitting between them. The CDR3 spans 12 residues. Looked up from germline, CDR1 is SNHLY and CDR2 is FYNNEI. This CDR3 reads CASSDRGSTQYF. Written as DNA, the CDR3 is TGTGCCAGCAGTGACAGGGGTTCGACCCAGTACTTC. The variable domain in full, completed from reference TRBV2 and TRBJ2-5, reads EPEVTQTPSHQVTQMGQEVILRCVPISNHLYFYWYRQILGQKVEFLVSFYNNEISEKSEIFDDQFSVERPDGSNFTLKIRSTKLEDSAMYFCASSDRGSTQYFGPGTRLLVL.

By sample fraction, this clonotype is medium-sized. The gene calls are TRBV20-1 and TRBJ2-3; 9 positions agree with TRBD2. In germline, CDR1 is DFQATT, CDR2 SNEGSKA (reference sequence). This CDR3 is built from 11 residues. The CDR3 coding sequence is TGCAGCATAGCGGGGGACTATACGCAGTATTTT. Its protein product is CSIAGDYTQYF.

This clonotype showed up many times. The rearrangement uses TRBV27 and TRBJ2-2; possibly TRBD1 for D (5 bases). The germline V gene has CDR1 MNHEY and CDR2 SMNVEV (reference sequence). Trimming removed 5 bases at V and 6 bases at J, with 16 bases between. The CDR3 extends over 15 amino acids. For the CDR3, the DNA is TGTGCCAGCAGTACGTTTCTAAGGGGCCCCGGGGAGCTGTTTTTT. Its protein is CASSTFLRGPGELFF.

This clonotype was detected many times. CDR3 bases: TGCAGTGCTAGTGGTAGCGGGGGTGCTAGCACAGATACGCAGTATTTT. Protein sequence: CSASGSGGASTDTQYF. V is TRBV20-1 and J is TRBJ2-3, with 9 bases that match TRBD2. The germline V gene encodes CDR1 DFQATT and CDR2 SNEGSKA (reference sequence). This CDR3 has 16 residues. The trim removed 3 bases at V and 0 bases at J, leaving 7 bases unmatched.

This clonotype was recorded a few times. The chain combines TRBV5-1 with TRBJ2-6, with unresolved D. Germline-derived CDR1 and CDR2 are SGHRS and YFSETQ. V dropped 4 bases and J dropped 4 bases, with 15 bases sitting between them. The CDR3 runs 16 residues. The chain's CDR3 is CASSRSARSGANVLTF. Written as DNA, the CDR3 is TGCGCCAGCAGCCGGAGTGCCAGGAGCGGGGCCAACGTCCTGACTTTC.

In the case of this clonotype: This may be a read error, as it is one base from a much larger clone. This chain joins TRBV5-6 and TRBJ2-3; 7 positions match TRBD1. Trimming at V came to 9 bases and at J to 4 bases, leaving 17 bases not matched to a gene. This CDR3 has 16 residues. CDR1 is SGHDT and CDR2 is YYEEEE in the germline V gene. The CDR3 protein is CAIRISPTGSADTQYF. CDR3 DNA sequence: TGTGCCATCAGAATAAGCCCGACAGGGTCGGCAGATACGCAGTATTTT.

This clonotype was seen repeatedly, ten times or more. The CDR3 is CASRTVMNTEAFF. Here the CDR3 DNA reads TGTGCCAGCCGGACAGTTATGAACACTGAAGCTTTCTTT. V and J are TRBV6-1 and TRBJ1-1; possibly TRBD1 for D (6 bases). Trimming cost V 8 bases and J 0 bases, with 10 bases left between them. Germline V gene data show CDR1 as MNHNS and CDR2 as SASEGT. The CDR3 totals 13 residues.